The 29 T cell receptor beta chains in this list originate from one sample, sequenced in a study of siplizumab effects on memory and regulatory T cells. TCRdb's table, derived via immunoSEQ multiplex PCR, lists solely in-frame clones and lacks some. The sample has roughly 100,000 clones, roughly 90% seen once. The sequenced sample consisted of CD4+ T cells sorted from blood. These receptors came from a human donor in good health.

V gene TRBV5-1 combines with J gene TRBJ1-3; D gene ambiguous. V was shortened by 0 bases and J by 2 bases, with 12 bases between the two germline ends. CDR3 length: 16 residues. Germline V gene sequence: CDR1 SGHRS, CDR2 YFSETQ. CDR3 nucleotides: TGCGCCAGCAGCTTGGGGGGAGTGGCGCCTGGAAACACCATATATTTT. Translating it yields CASSLGGVAPGNTIYF.

The chain is built from TRBV27 and TRBJ2-3; D may correspond to TRBD1 or TRBD2 (5 bases each). The germline V gene has CDR1 MNHEY and CDR2 SMNVEV (reference sequence). Trimming pared 6 bases from V and 2 bases from J, leaving 9 bases between. The CDR3 runs 13 residues. The CDR3 DNA is TGTGCCAGCAGGGGACGGAACACAGATACGCAGTATTTT. It specifies CASRGRNTDTQYF.

This clone was seen a single time. The chain is built from TRBV11-3 and TRBJ2-7, with 16 bases fitting TRBD2. CDR3 length: 18 residues. V trimming: 5 bases; J trimming: 2 bases; junction bases outside the gene matches: 9. Germline V gene lookup returns CDR1 SGHNT and CDR2 YENEEA. CDR3 amino acids: CASSPGTSGREGAYEQYF. The CDR3 DNA reads as TGTGCCAGCAGCCCCGGGACTAGCGGGAGGGAGGGGGCCTACGAGCAGTACTTC.

V usage is TRBV5-6 and J usage is TRBJ2-1, with D perhaps TRBD1 (5 bases). Trimming pared 6 bases from V and 1 base from J, leaving 14 bases between. Germline values: CDR1 SGHDT, CDR2 YYEEEE. CDR3 size: 15 residues. This CDR3 reads CASTIQGRSYNEQFF. The CDR3 DNA is TGTGCCAGCACTATTCAGGGTCGGTCCTACAATGAGCAGTTCTTC.

The V gene is TRBV25-1, the J gene TRBJ1-3; 8 nucleotides align to TRBD1. This CDR3 has 17 amino acids. J lost 0 bases, V lost 2 bases, and 6 bases had no gene match. CDR1 MGHDK and CDR2 SYGVNS come from the germline V gene. CDR3 DNA sequence: TGTGCCAGCAGTGAACGGACAGGGACCATCTCTGGAAACACCATATATTTT. Protein: CASSERTGTISGNTIYF.

V usage is TRBV19 and J usage is TRBJ2-1; the D gene could be TRBD1 or TRBD2 (5 bases each). This CDR3 has 16 amino acids. From germline, CDR1 is LNHDA and CDR2 SQIVND (reference sequence). The V and J ends lost 5 bases and 7 bases respectively, with 21 bases between them. The DNA for the CDR3 is TGTGCCAGTAGTTCATGGGGGTTCTCGGGTACAAATGAGCAGTTCTTC. It encodes CASSSWGFSGTNEQFF.

This clone was detected a few times. This chain connects TRBV19 to TRBJ2-7; D is unresolved. CDR3 length: 15 residues. Germline V lookup: CDR1 LNHDA, CDR2 SQIVND (reference sequence). V dropped 7 bases and J dropped 4 bases, with 20 bases sitting between them. Written as DNA, the CDR3 is TGTGCCAGTACCGATCCAACCGTAGGGCGTTACGAGCAGTACTTC. Translating it yields CASTDPTVGRYEQYF.

The chain uses TRBV7-9 and TRBJ1-2; D gene uncertain. Deletions cut 1 base from V and 5 bases from J, with 8 bases between. Germline V gene sequence: CDR1 SEHNR, CDR2 FQNEAQ (reference sequence). The CDR3 loop spans 13 amino acids. The CDR3 spells CASSLGRQYGYTF. CDR3 DNA: TGTGCCAGCAGCTTAGGCCGGCAATATGGCTACACCTTC.

The chain joins TRBV5-4 to TRBJ2-7; TRBD1 matches 7 bases. The CDR3 length is 16 residues. The V gene's germline CDR1 is SGHNT and CDR2 YYREEE (reference sequence). J gave up 5 bases and V 0 bases, and 11 bases lay outside the gene matches. The CDR3 DNA reads as TGTGCCAGCAGCTTGGACCCAACAGGGGCGAAGGACGAGCAGTACTTC. Translated, it gives CASSLDPTGAKDEQYF.

This clone was detected only once. This chain uses TRBV7-9 with TRBJ1-1; D is possibly TRBD1 (6 bases). V was trimmed by 0 bases and J by 5 bases, leaving 13 bases between them. The CDR3 consists of 15 residues. Germline CDR1 reads SEHNR; CDR2 reads FQNEAQ (reference sequence). Here the CDR3 DNA reads TGTGCCAGCAGCTTAGCCTACAGGGTTGGAACTGAAGCTTTCTTT. Translating gives CASSLAYRVGTEAFF.

CDR3 amino acids: CASSQDRDPSYEQYF. The CDR3 DNA reads TGTGCCAGCAGCCAAGATCGGGACCCGTCCTACGAGCAGTACTTC. This rearrangement joins TRBV4-2 to TRBJ2-7; D might be TRBD1 or TRBD2, each matching 5 bases. The CDR3 is 15 residues long. Germline lookup yields CDR1 LGHNA and CDR2 YNFKEQ. V shed 0 bases and J shed 1 base, with 10 bases lying between them.

This chain links TRBV11-2 with TRBJ2-7; tentatively, D is TRBD1 (5 bases). The CDR3 is made up of 14 amino acids. V lost 4 bases and J 2 bases, leaving 12 bases between the germline ends. Germline loops: CDR1 SGHAT, CDR2 FQNNGV. DNA of the CDR3: TGTGCCAGCAGCTCCCGAACAGGAGCCTACGAGCAGTACTTC. It specifies CASSSRTGAYEQYF.

Comment on this clone: At one end, the junction sequence differs from germline, possibly due to a read error. CDR3 coding DNA: TGTGCCAGCAACTTGTTCCAGGGAGGAATATCTTTCTTT. This encodes CASNLFQGGISFF. V usage is TRBV5-4 and J usage is TRBJ1-1, with D perhaps matching TRBD1 (5 bases). CDR1 and CDR2 (germline): SGHNT, YYREEE (reference sequence). This CDR3 has 13 residues.

This chain connects TRBV29-1 to TRBJ2-1; tentative D call: TRBD2 (5 bases). This CDR3 region has 12 residues. Germline V CDR1 and CDR2: SQVTM, ANQGSEA. Deletions cut 4 bases from V and 7 bases from J, with 11 bases between. The CDR3 spells CSVVQWRNEQFF. The CDR3 nucleotides are TGCAGCGTTGTACAGTGGAGGAATGAGCAGTTCTTC.

The J gene is TRBJ2-5, the V gene TRBV7-9; D is ambiguous. CDR3 length equals 14 residues. V lost 3 bases and J lost 1, with 9 bases in between. The germline V gene encodes CDR1 SEHNR and CDR2 FQNEAQ (reference sequence). The CDR3 loop reads CASSFGPSQETQYF. In DNA form, the CDR3 reads TGTGCCAGCAGCTTTGGTCCCAGCCAAGAGACCCAGTACTTC.

The V and J genes are TRBV7-7 and TRBJ2-5, with a tentative D call TRBD2 (5 bases). The V end lost 0 bases, the J end lost 2 bases, and 10 bases lay between the germline ends. From germline, CDR1 is SSHAT and CDR2 FNYEAQ (reference sequence). The CDR3 consists of 15 residues. The CDR3 spells CASSLAGVGQETQYF. In DNA, the CDR3 is TGTGCCAGCAGCTTAGCCGGGGTGGGTCAAGAGACCCAGTACTTC.

The chain combines TRBV28 with TRBJ2-3, with D unclear. V lost 5 bases and J 2 bases, leaving 5 bases between the germline ends. The CDR3 consists of 12 residues. Germline CDR1 is MDHEN and CDR2 is SYDVKM. The CDR3 loop is CASSPTTDTQYF. The CDR3 bases are TGTGCCAGCAGTCCCACCACAGATACGCAGTATTTT. Full variable domain (missing parts from reference TRBV28 and TRBJ2-3): DVKVTQSSRYLVKRTGEKVFLECVQDMDHENMFWYRQDPGLGLRLIYFSYDVKMKEKGDIPEGYSVSREKKERFSLILESASTNQTSMYLCASSPTTDTQYFGPGTRLTVL.

The chain links TRBV29-1 to TRBJ1-2; the D gene is possibly TRBD1 (6 bases). Trimming left V 7 bases short and J 0 bases short, with 12 bases between. The CDR3 runs 13 residues. Germline CDR1 and CDR2: SQVTM and ANQGSEA. This chain's CDR3 is CSDRDTTNYGYTF. DNA of the CDR3: TGCAGCGATAGGGACACGACTAACTATGGCTACACCTTC.

This chain connects TRBV18 to TRBJ2-5; possibly TRBD2 for D (6 bases). Germline CDR1 is KGHSH and CDR2 is LQKENI. Trimming left V 5 bases short and J 3 bases short, with 10 bases between. The CDR3 runs to 13 residues. CDR3 nucleotides: TGTGCCAGCTCAATGTCTAGCGAAGAGACCCAGTACTTC. This encodes CASSMSSEETQYF. The full variable domain, rest sourced from reference TRBV18 and TRBJ2-5, is NAGVMQNPRHLVRRRGQEARLRCSPMKGHSHVYWYRQLPEEGLKFMVYLQKENIIDESGMPKERFSAEFPKEGPSILRIQQVVRGDSAAYFCASSMSSEETQYFGPGTRLLVL.

The chain combines TRBV7-8 with TRBJ2-3, with 11 positions matching TRBD1. V gave up 6 bases and J gave up 1 base; unmatched junction bases: 3. This CDR3 has 15 residues. Germline V gives CDR1 SGHVS, CDR2 FQNEAQ. CDR3 amino acids: CASSRTGGRTDTQYF. The CDR3 DNA reads TGTGCCAGCAGTAGGACAGGGGGCCGCACAGATACGCAGTATTTT. Full variable domain (missing parts from reference TRBV7-8 and TRBJ2-3): GAGVSQSPRYKVAKRGQDVALRCDPISGHVSLFWYQQALGQGPEFLTYFQNEAQLDKSGLPSDRFFAERPEGSVSTLKIQRTQQEDSAVYLCASSRTGGRTDTQYFGPGTRLTVL.

This clone was observed once. The rearrangement uses TRBV11-2 and TRBJ2-7; a weak D match, TRBD1 (6 bases). Germline lookup yields CDR1 SGHAT and CDR2 FQNNGV. V lost 5 bases to trimming and J lost 5 bases, with 16 bases between them. This CDR3 has 14 amino acids. The CDR3 nucleotides read TGTGCCAGCAGCCCCCGGGTAAGGGACAACGAGCAGTACTTC. Translated: CASSPRVRDNEQYF.

This chain joins TRBV2 and TRBJ2-7; TRBD1 agrees at 7 bases. The CDR3 sequence is 15 residues long. The germline V gene has CDR1 SNHLY and CDR2 FYNNEI. Trimming at V came to 6 bases and at J to 2 bases, leaving 10 bases not matched to a gene. CDR3 residues: CASRPRTGEAYEQYF. The CDR3 nucleotides are TGTGCCAGCAGACCTAGGACAGGTGAAGCCTACGAGCAGTACTTC.

Points on this clone: Within the sample, other DNA sequences also encode this same CDR3. The chain couples TRBV28 to TRBJ2-5; TRBD2 matches at 8 bases. Germline-derived CDR1 and CDR2 are MDHEN and SYDVKM. This CDR3 is 14 amino acids long. V lost 6 bases to trimming and J lost 2 bases; unmatched junction nucleotides: 5. The CDR3 sequence is CASRRLAGQETQYF. CDR3 nucleotides: TGTGCCAGCAGACGATTAGCGGGACAAGAGACCCAGTACTTC.

This rearrangement joins TRBV6-5 to TRBJ2-7; perhaps TRBD2 as D (7 bases). The CDR3 is 14 amino acids. V lost 5 bases and J lost 3, with 14 bases in between. Germline values: CDR1 MNHEY, CDR2 SVGAGI. CDR3 DNA sequence: TGTGCCAGCAGTCCCAGGGGAGGGTTCTACGAGCAGTACTTC. This sequence encodes CASSPRGGFYEQYF.

The rearrangement joins TRBV7-9 to TRBJ2-7; D unclear. This CDR3 has 12 residues. Germline V gene lookup returns CDR1 SEHNR and CDR2 FQNEAQ (reference sequence). The CDR3 sequence: CASGLQSYEQYF. CDR3 DNA sequence: TGTGCTTCCGGGTTACAGTCCTACGAGCAGTACTTC. The full variable domain, with the rest looked up from reference TRBV7-9 and TRBJ2-7, is DTGVSQNPRHKITKRGQNVTFRCDPISEHNRLYWYRQTLGQGPEFLTYFQNEAQLEKSRLLSDRFSAERPKGSFSTLEIQRTEQGDSAMYLCASGLQSYEQYFGPGTRLTVT.

The chain uses TRBV7-9 and TRBJ2-7; TRBD2 agrees at 14 bases. Looked up from germline, CDR1 is SEHNR and CDR2 is FQNEAQ (reference sequence). V lost 5 bases, J lost 4 bases, and 7 bases stayed unmatched. The CDR3 totals 16 residues. Written as DNA, the CDR3 is TGTGCCAGCAGCCCCGGGACTAGCGGGAGAAATTACGAGCAGTACTTC. This codes for CASSPGTSGRNYEQYF.

The gene calls are TRBV7-6 and TRBJ2-3, with D tentatively TRBD2 (5 bases). V lost 3 bases and J 5 bases, leaving 18 bases between the germline ends. There are 16 residues in the CDR3. The germline CDR1 and CDR2 sequences are SGHVS and FNYEAQ. In DNA, the CDR3 is TGTGCCAGCAGCTTGAGCGGCGGATATATTGGAGATACGCAGTATTTT. Its protein product is CASSLSGGYIGDTQYF.

V gene TRBV5-4 combines with J gene TRBJ2-5; TRBD1 matches 10 bases. The CDR3 covers 15 residues. The V gene end was trimmed by 4 bases and the J gene end by 5 bases; junction bases not matched to a gene: 8. CDR1 is SGHNT, CDR2 YYREEE, per germline (reference sequence). In DNA form, the CDR3 reads TGTGCCAGCAGCCCCTGGACAGGGGGTAGGGAGACCCAGTACTTC. Translated, it gives CASSPWTGGRETQYF.

V and J are TRBV5-4 and TRBJ1-4, with 10 bases fitting TRBD1. Trimming at V came to 0 bases and at J to 0 bases, leaving 5 bases not matched to a gene. The CDR3 runs to 18 residues. Germline values: CDR1 SGHNT, CDR2 YYREEE (reference sequence). CDR3 sequence (DNA): TGTGCCAGCAGCTTGGGCCGGGACAGGGGAACAACTAATGAAAAACTGTTTTTT. Translating gives CASSLGRDRGTTNEKLFF. The variable domain in full, completed from reference TRBV5-4 and TRBJ1-4, reads ETGVTQSPTHLIKTRGQQVTLRCSSQSGHNTVSWYQQALGQGPQFIFQYYREEENGRGNFPPRFSGLQFPNYSSELNVNALELDDSALYLCASSLGRDRGTTNEKLFFGSGTQLSVL.